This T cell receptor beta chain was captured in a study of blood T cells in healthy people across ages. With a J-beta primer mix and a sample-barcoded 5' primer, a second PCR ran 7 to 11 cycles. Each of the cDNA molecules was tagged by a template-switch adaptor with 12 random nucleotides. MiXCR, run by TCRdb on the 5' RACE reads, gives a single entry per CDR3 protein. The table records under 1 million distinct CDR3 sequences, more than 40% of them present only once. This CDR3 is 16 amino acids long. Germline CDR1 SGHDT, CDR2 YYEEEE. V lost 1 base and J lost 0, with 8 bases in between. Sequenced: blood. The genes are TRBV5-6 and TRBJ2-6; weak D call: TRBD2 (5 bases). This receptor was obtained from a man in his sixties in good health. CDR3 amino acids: CASSLMGSSGANVLTF. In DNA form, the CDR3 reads TGTGCCAGCAGCTTGATGGGGAGCTCTGGGGCCAACGTCCTGACTTTC.